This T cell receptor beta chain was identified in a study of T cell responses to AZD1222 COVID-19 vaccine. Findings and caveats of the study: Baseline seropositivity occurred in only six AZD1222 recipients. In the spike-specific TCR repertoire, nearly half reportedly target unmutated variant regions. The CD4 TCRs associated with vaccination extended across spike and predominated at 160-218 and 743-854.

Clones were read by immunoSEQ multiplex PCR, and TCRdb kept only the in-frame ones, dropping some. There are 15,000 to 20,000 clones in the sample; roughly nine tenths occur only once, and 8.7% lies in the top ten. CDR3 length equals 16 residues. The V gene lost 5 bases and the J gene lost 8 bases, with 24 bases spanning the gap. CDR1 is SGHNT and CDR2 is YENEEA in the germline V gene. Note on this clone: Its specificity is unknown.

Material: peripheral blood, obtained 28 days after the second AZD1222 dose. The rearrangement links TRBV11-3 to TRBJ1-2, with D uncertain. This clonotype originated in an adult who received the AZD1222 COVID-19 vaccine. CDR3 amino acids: CASSPPPPGLKAGYTF. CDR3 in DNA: TGTGCCAGCAGCCCGCCCCCCCCCGGCCTCAAGGCGGGCTACACCTTC.